The 17 T cell receptor beta chains presented below share a single source sample, sequenced in a study of blood T cells in healthy people across ages. Combining a sample-barcoded 5' primer with a J-beta primer mix, a second PCR ran for about 7 to 12 cycles. TCRdb passed the 5' RACE reads through MiXCR, listing each CDR3 protein once. The sample carries just under 750,000 distinct CDR3 sequences, about 20% recorded once. Sequenced: blood. These receptor sequences come from a man aged 65 to 85 in good health.

This chain connects TRBV29-1 to TRBJ2-3, with 11 bases fitting TRBD1. Per germline, CDR1 SQVTM and CDR2 ANQGSEA. V gave up 6 bases and J gave up 6 bases; unmatched junction bases: 5. This CDR3 contains 13 residues. CDR3 in amino acids: CSVTGTGGDTQYF. The CDR3, as DNA: TGCAGCGTCACCGGGACAGGGGGGGATACGCAGTATTTT.

This clonotype has a handful of counts. The V and J genes are TRBV7-2 and TRBJ2-7; TRBD2 is a possible D gene (6 bases). Trimming shortened V by 4 bases and J by 2 bases, and 15 bases separated the two germline ends. Germline CDR1 reads SGHTA; CDR2 reads FQGNSA. There are 15 residues in the CDR3. CDR3 region: CASSSQVEGPYEQYF. CDR3 DNA sequence: TGTGCCAGCAGCTCCCAGGTGGAGGGCCCCTACGAGCAGTACTTC.

This clonotype was seen only once. Here the CDR3 DNA reads TGTGCCAGCAGCCCGTGGACTGCACTCACAGATACGCAGTATTTT. It codes for CASSPWTALTDTQYF. The chain carries TRBV9 and TRBJ2-3, with D tentatively TRBD2 (5 bases). The CDR3 covers 15 residues. With 4 bases removed from V and 2 bases from J, the gap between germline ends came to 14 bases. CDR1 and CDR2 from the germline V gene are SGDLS and YYNGEE. Variable domain in full (rest from reference TRBV9 and TRBJ2-3): DSGVTQTPKHLITATGQRVTLRCSPRSGDLSVYWYQQSLDQGLQFLIQYYNGEERAKGNILERFSAQQFPDLHSELNLSSLELGDSALYFCASSPWTALTDTQYFGPGTRLTVL.

J is TRBJ1-1 and V is TRBV29-1; D may be TRBD1 (6 bases). V was cut by 5 bases and J by 3 bases, with 13 bases left in between. From germline, CDR1 is SQVTM and CDR2 ANQGSEA. CDR3 size: 13 residues. CDR3 amino acids: CSVRRGRDTEAFF. DNA of the CDR3: TGCAGCGTTCGGAGGGGGAGGGACACTGAAGCTTTCTTT.

The chain is built from TRBV5-1 and TRBJ1-2; D uncertain. CDR3 length equals 15 residues. The V gene's germline CDR1 is SGHRS and CDR2 YFSETQ. V was shortened by 0 bases and J by 4 bases, with 13 bases between the two germline ends. The CDR3 region is CASSLVRRRGYGYTF. CDR3 nucleotide sequence: TGCGCCAGCAGCTTGGTGAGGCGGCGGGGCTATGGCTACACCTTC.

The genes are TRBV11-2 and TRBJ2-4, with D perhaps assigned TRBD1 or TRBD2 (5 bases each). The CDR3 length is 13 residues. With 3 bases removed from V and 8 bases from J, the gap between germline ends came to 11 bases. CDR1 is SGHAT, CDR2 FQNNGV, per germline. CDR3 protein: CASSFSQGDIQYF. CDR3 DNA sequence: TGTGCCAGCAGCTTCTCCCAGGGAGACATTCAGTACTTC.

The sample holds a few counts of this clonotype. The rearrangement links TRBV6-1 to TRBJ2-3, with 7 bases aligning to TRBD2. Germline CDR1 reads MNHNS; CDR2 reads SASEGT. The CDR3 has 14 residues. The junction had 4 bases not matched to a gene; V was cut back by 6 bases and J by 1 base. The CDR3 region has the DNA TGTGCCAGCAGACTAGCGTGGGGCACAGATACGCAGTATTTT. Its protein product is CASRLAWGTDTQYF.

V usage is TRBV12-3 or TRBV12-4 and J usage is TRBJ2-7; D not resolved. The CDR3 length is 14 residues. The germline V and J ends were trimmed by 3 bases and 6 bases, with 15 bases remaining between them. The CDR3 DNA follows: TGTGCCAGCAGTTTTGGTGGTTTATGGGCCGAGCAGTACGTC. Protein product: CASSFGGLWAEQYV.

Ten or more counts support this clonotype. The genes are TRBV12-3 or TRBV12-4 and TRBJ2-7; D unresolved. The CDR3 runs to 14 residues. V was shortened by 5 bases and J by 4 bases, with 15 bases between the two germline ends. The CDR3, as DNA: TGTGCCAGCAGTCCTGAGAGGATTGGTTACGAGCAGTACTTC. This sequence encodes CASSPERIGYEQYF.

This clonotype turned up a few times. The J gene is TRBJ2-2, the V gene TRBV7-9; 12 nucleotides align to TRBD2. Per the germline V gene, CDR1 is SEHNR and CDR2 is FQNEAQ (reference sequence). The CDR3 runs 16 residues. With 4 bases clipped from V and 4 bases from J, the junction kept 4 bases outside the gene matches. The CDR3 is CASSSGLAGITGELFF. The CDR3 nucleotides are TGTGCCAGCAGCTCTGGACTAGCGGGAATCACCGGGGAGCTGTTTTTT. Complete variable domain (other parts from reference TRBV7-9 and TRBJ2-2): DTGVSQNPRHKITKRGQNVTFRCDPISEHNRLYWYRQTLGQGPEFLTYFQNEAQLEKSRLLSDRFSAERPKGSFSTLEIQRTEQGDSAMYLCASSSGLAGITGELFFGEGSRLTVL.

The genes are TRBV28 and TRBJ2-5; D might be TRBD1 or TRBD2, each matching 6 bases. Per the germline V gene, CDR1 is MDHEN and CDR2 is SYDVKM. The CDR3 is 11 amino acids. Trimming removed 7 bases from V and 11 bases from J, with 14 bases in between. The CDR3 sequence is CASKGGIEQYF. CDR3 DNA sequence: TGTGCCAGCAAGGGGGGAATCGAACAGTACTTC.

The chain links TRBV11-3 to TRBJ2-7; perhaps TRBD1 as D (6 bases). The V gene's germline CDR1 is SGHNT and CDR2 YENEEA. CDR3 length: 13 amino acids. V was pared by 2 bases and J by 6 bases, with 11 bases between. The CDR3 DNA reads TGTGCCAGCAGCTTAAACAGGGTTGGCGAGCAGTACGTC. Encoded protein: CASSLNRVGEQYV.

This chain connects TRBV5-1 to TRBJ1-3; D gene uncertain. The CDR3 runs 14 residues. Germline loops: CDR1 SGHRS, CDR2 YFSETQ. Trimming removed 3 bases at V and 1 base at J, with 8 bases between. This chain's CDR3 is CASSSTESGNTIYF. CDR3 sequence (DNA): TGCGCCAGCAGCTCGACGGAGTCTGGAAACACCATATATTTT.

This clonotype was detected a few times. The chain is built from TRBV7-2 and TRBJ1-3; D unresolved. Germline V gives CDR1 SGHTA, CDR2 FQGNSA. Between the trimmed V and J ends, which lost 6 bases and 2 bases, there was a span of 11 bases. The CDR3 totals 14 residues. DNA of the CDR3: TGTGCCAGCAGTACAGTTTCGGCTGGAAACACCATATATTTT. Its translation is CASSTVSAGNTIYF.

The chain combines TRBV24-1 with TRBJ1-2; the D gene is possibly TRBD1 (5 bases). Looked up from germline, CDR1 is KGHDR and CDR2 is SFDVKD. Trimming cost V 3 bases and J 8 bases, with 12 bases left between them. The CDR3 loop spans 13 amino acids. DNA of the CDR3: TGTGCCACCAGTGATGCCCAGGGACGGGGCTACACCTTC. It codes for CATSDAQGRGYTF.

This clonotype appeared a few times. J is TRBJ1-2 and V is TRBV11-2; no clear D gene. The CDR3 runs 14 residues. The V and J ends lost 1 base and 2 bases respectively, with 8 bases between them. Germline lookup yields CDR1 SGHAT and CDR2 FQNNGV. The CDR3 is CASSLVVGNYGYTF. The CDR3 DNA follows: TGTGCCAGCAGCTTAGTCGTAGGGAACTATGGCTACACCTTC.

The chain carries TRBV7-2 and TRBJ2-3; perhaps TRBD2 as D (6 bases). Germline assignment: CDR1 SGHTA and CDR2 FQGNSA. The CDR3 runs 13 residues. Trimming removed 4 bases at V and 10 bases at J, with 15 bases between. The CDR3 here is CASSSRWASAQYF. The CDR3 coding sequence is TGTGCCAGCAGCTCCAGGTGGGCTAGCGCGCAGTATTTT.